The clone carrying this T cell receptor (beta chain) was seen a few times. This CDR3 is also generated by other DNA sequences in the sample. Per the germline V gene, CDR1 is SGHTA and CDR2 is FQGNSA. Trimming cost V 5 bases and J 6 bases, with 10 bases left between them. The CDR3 loop spans 13 amino acids. Original methodology: Amplification from reference gene primers served as the basis for estimated nucleated cell counts. Some clones are missing from TCRdb's copy, which holds only in-frame ones; the method was immunoSEQ multiplex PCR. The V and J calls and clone size are taken from that table; D and trimming were inferred from the DNA. The data contain about 92,000 clones, approximately 79% of them singletons. The sample comes from a study of blood T cell repertoires in COVID-19.

The clonotype was recovered from a woman at least 80 years old with active or convalescent COVID-19. Sequencing used peripheral blood. V and J are TRBV7-2 and TRBJ2-2, with a weak D call TRBD1 (5 bases). The CDR3 nucleotides read TGTGCCAGCAGCCCTACAGGAGCCGGGGAGCTGTTTTTT. This encodes CASSPTGAGELFF.